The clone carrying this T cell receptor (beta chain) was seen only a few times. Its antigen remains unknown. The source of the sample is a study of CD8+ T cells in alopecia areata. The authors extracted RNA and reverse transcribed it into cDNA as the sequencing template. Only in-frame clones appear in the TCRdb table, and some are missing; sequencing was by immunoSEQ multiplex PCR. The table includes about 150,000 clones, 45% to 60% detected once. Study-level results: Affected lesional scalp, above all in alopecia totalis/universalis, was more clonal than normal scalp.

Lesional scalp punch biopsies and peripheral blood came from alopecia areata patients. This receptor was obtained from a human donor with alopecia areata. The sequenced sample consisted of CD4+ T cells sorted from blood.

This CDR3 is CSVTADLRTEAFF. CDR3 coding DNA: TGCAGCGTTACGGCGGACCTCCGGACTGAAGCTTTCTTT. The V and J genes are TRBV29-1 and TRBJ1-1; D not certain. The germline V gene has CDR1 SQVTM and CDR2 ANQGSEA. The CDR3 length is 13 residues. Trimming took 5 bases from V and 5 from J, leaving 15 bases between them.